Detailed here is one TCR beta chain. This CDR3 spans 15 amino acids. Germline assignment: CDR1 SGHAT and CDR2 FQNNGV. V was shortened by 1 base and J by 9 bases, with 16 bases between the two germline ends. This sample stems from a study of CD8+CD57+ T cells in acquired aplastic anemia. Profiling of TCR beta VDJ combinations and CDR3 sequences used genomic DNA as template. TCRdb re-derived calls from the reads in MiXCR, one entry per CDR3 protein. The table includes hundreds of thousands of distinct CDR3 sequences, about 70% detected once. The TCR was taken from a human donor in good health, serving as a control. Sequences were obtained from sorted CD4+, CD8+, or CD8+CD57+ T cells (not recorded which) from PBMCs. The chain joins TRBV11-2 to TRBJ2-1, with D perhaps TRBD1 or TRBD2 (6 bases each). The CDR3 nucleotides are TGTGCCAGCAGCTTAGTACGGGGGCCGGAGACTGAGCAGTTCTTC. Protein: CASSLVRGPETEQFF.